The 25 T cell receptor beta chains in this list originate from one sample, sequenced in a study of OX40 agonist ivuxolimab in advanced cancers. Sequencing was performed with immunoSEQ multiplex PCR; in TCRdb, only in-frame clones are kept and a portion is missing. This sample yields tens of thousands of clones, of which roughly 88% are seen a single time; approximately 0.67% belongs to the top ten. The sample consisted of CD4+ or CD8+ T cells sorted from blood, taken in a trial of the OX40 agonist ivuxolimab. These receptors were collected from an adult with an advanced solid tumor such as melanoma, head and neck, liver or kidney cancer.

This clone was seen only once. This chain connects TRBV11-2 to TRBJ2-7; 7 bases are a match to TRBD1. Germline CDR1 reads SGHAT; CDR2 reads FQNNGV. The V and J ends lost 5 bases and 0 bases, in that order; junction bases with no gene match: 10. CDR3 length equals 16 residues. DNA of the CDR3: TGTGCCAGCAGCCCCTGGACGGGACAGACCTCCTACGAGCAGTACTTC. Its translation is CASSPWTGQTSYEQYF.

The CDR3: CASSRVAGVPYEQYF. The CDR3 region has the DNA TGTGCCAGCAGTAGAGTAGCGGGGGTCCCCTACGAGCAGTACTTC. The V call is TRBV27, the J call TRBJ2-7, with 9 bases lining up with TRBD2. Trimming cost V 5 bases and J 2 bases; bases outside gene matches: 7. The CDR3 length is 15 residues. Germline CDR1 is MNHEY and CDR2 is SMNVEV (reference sequence).

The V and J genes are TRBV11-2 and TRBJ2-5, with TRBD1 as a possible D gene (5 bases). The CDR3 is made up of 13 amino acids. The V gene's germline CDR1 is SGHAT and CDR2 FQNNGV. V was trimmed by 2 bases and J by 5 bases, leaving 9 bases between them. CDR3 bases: TGTGCCAGCAGCTTACAGGGAAAGGAGACCCAGTACTTC. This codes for CASSLQGKETQYF. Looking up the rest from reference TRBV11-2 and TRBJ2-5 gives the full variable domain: EAGVAQSPRYKIIEKRQSVAFWCNPISGHATLYWYQQILGQGPKLLIQFQNNGVVDDSQLPKDRFSAERLKGVDSTLKIQPAKLEDSAVYLCASSLQGKETQYFGPGTRLLVL.

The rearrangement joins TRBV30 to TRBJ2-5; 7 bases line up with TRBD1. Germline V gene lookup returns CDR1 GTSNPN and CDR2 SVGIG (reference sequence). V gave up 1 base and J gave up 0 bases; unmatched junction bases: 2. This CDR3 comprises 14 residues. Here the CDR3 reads CAWSAGQYQETQYF. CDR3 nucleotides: TGTGCCTGGAGTGCGGGACAGTACCAAGAGACCCAGTACTTC.

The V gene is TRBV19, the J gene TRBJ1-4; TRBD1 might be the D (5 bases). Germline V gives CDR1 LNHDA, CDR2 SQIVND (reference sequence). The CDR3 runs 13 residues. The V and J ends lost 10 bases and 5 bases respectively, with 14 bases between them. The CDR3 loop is CATLGTRNEKLFF. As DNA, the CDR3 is TGTGCCACCCTTGGGACTCGAAATGAAAAACTGTTTTTT.

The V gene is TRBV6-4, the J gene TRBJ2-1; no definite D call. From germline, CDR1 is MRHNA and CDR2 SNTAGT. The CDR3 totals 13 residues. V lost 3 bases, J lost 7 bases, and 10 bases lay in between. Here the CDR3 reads CASSDQHGNEQFF. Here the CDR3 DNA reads TGTGCCAGCAGTGATCAACACGGGAATGAGCAGTTCTTC.

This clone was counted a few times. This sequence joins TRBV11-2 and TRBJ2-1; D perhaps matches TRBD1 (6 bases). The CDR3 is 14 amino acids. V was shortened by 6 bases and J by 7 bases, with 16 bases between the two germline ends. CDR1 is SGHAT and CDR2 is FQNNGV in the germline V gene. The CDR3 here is CASRSLRDTNEQFF. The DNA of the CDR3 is TGTGCCAGCAGGTCGCTCCGGGACACGAATGAGCAGTTCTTC.

CDR3: CASSLLAGGGYEQFF. CDR3 nucleotide sequence: TGTGCCAGCAGCCTCCTAGCGGGGGGAGGCTATGAGCAGTTCTTC. This chain connects TRBV7-2 to TRBJ2-1; 11 positions agree with TRBD2. Per germline, CDR1 SGHTA and CDR2 FQGNSA. J was trimmed by 8 bases and V by 5 bases; bases with no gene match: 8. The CDR3 consists of 15 residues.

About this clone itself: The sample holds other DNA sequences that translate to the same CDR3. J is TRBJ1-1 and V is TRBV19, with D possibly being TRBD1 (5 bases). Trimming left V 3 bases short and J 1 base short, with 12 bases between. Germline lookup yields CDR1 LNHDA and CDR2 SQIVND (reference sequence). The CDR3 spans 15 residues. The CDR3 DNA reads TGTGCCAGTAGTATTCGCCAGGGAAGGAACACTGAAGCTTTCTTT. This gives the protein CASSIRQGRNTEAFF. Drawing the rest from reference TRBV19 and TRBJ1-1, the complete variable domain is DGGITQSPKYLFRKEGQNVTLSCEQNLNHDAMYWYRQDPGQGLRLIYYSQIVNDFQKGDIAEGYSVSREKKESFPLTVTSAQKNPTAFYLCASSIRQGRNTEAFFGQGTRLTVV.

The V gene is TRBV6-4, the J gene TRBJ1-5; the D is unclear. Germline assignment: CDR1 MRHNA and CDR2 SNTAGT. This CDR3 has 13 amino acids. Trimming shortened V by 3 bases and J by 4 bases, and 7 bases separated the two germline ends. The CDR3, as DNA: TGTGCCAGCAGTGAATTTAGGAATCAGCCCCAGCATTTT. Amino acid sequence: CASSEFRNQPQHF.

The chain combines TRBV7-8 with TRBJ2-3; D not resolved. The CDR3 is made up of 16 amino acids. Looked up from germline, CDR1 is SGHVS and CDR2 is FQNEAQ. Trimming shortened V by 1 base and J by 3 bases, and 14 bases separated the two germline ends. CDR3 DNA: TGTGCCAGCAGCTTAGAGTTTCGGGTGGATACAGATACGCAGTATTTT. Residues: CASSLEFRVDTDTQYF.

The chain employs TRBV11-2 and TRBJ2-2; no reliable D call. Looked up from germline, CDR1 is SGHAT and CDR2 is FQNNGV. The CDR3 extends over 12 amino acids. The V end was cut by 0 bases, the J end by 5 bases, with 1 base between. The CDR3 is CASSLDTGELFF. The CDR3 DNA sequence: TGTGCCAGCAGCTTAGATACCGGGGAGCTGTTTTTT.

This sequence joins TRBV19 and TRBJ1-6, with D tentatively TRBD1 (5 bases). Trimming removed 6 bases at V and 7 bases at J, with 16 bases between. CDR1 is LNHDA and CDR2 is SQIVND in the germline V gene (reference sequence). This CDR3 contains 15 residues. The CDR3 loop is CASRGRELLNSPLHF. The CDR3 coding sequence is TGTGCCAGTAGGGGCAGGGAACTTCTAAATTCACCCCTCCACTTT.

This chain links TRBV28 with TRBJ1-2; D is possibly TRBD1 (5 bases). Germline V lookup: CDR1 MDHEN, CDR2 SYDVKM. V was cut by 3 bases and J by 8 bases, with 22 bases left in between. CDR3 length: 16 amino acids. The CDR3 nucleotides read TGTGCCAGCAGTTTGATGGGGACTAATATCGGGCGCGGCTACACCTTC. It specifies CASSLMGTNIGRGYTF.

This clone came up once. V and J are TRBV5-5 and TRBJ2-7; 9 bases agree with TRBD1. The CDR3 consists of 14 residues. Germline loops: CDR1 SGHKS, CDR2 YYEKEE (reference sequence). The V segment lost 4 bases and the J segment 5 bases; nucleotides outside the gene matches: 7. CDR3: CASSQRTGVDEQYF. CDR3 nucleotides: TGTGCCAGCAGCCAAAGGACAGGGGTCGACGAGCAGTACTTC.

CDR3 loop: CASSFSGKTSFGTDTQYF. DNA of the CDR3: TGTGCCAGCAGCTTCAGCGGCAAAACTAGTTTCGGCACAGATACGCAGTATTTT. The gene calls are TRBV12-1 and TRBJ2-3; the table assigns TRBD2, which was not confirmed against the DNA. TRBV12-1 is termed a pseudogene. The CDR3 sequence is 18 residues long.

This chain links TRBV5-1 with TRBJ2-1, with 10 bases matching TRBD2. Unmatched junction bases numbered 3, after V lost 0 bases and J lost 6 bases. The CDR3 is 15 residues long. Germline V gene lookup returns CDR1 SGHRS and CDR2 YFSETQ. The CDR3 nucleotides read TGCGCCAGCAGCTTGGCGGGACTAGCGTCCAATGAGCAGTTCTTC. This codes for CASSLAGLASNEQFF.

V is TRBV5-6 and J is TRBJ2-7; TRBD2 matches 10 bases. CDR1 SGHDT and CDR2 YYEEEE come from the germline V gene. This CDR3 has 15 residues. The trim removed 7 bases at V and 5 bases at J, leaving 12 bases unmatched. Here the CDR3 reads CASGSGGARFHEQYF. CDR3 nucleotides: TGTGCCAGCGGGAGCGGGGGGGCAAGGTTCCACGAGCAGTACTTC.

The DNA of the CDR3 is TGTGCCAGCAGTCTGGGACAGGGGGCGAATCAGCCCCAGCATTTT. It translates to CASSLGQGANQPQHF. This chain joins TRBV7-2 and TRBJ1-5; TRBD1 aligns across 12 bases. The CDR3 extends over 15 amino acids. Germline V lookup: CDR1 SGHTA, CDR2 FQGNSA. J was trimmed by 4 bases and V by 6 bases; bases with no gene match: 4.

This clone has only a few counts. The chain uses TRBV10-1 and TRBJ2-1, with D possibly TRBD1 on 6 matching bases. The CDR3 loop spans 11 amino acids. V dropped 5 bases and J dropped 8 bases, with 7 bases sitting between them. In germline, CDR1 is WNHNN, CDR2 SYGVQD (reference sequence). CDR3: CASSRGYEQFF. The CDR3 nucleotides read TGCGCCAGCAGTAGGGGGTATGAGCAGTTCTTC.

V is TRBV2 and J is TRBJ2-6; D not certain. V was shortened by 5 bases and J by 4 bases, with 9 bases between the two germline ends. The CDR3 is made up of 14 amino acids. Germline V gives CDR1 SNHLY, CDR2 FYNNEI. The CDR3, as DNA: TGTGCCAGCAGTTTTGGTTGGGGGGCCAACGTCCTGACTTTC. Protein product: CASSFGWGANVLTF. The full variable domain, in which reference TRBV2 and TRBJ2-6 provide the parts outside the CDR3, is EPEVTQTPSHQVTQMGQEVILRCVPISNHLYFYWYRQILGQKVEFLVSFYNNEISEKSEIFDDQFSVERPDGSNFTLKIRSTKLEDSAMYFCASSFGWGANVLTFGAGSRLTVL.

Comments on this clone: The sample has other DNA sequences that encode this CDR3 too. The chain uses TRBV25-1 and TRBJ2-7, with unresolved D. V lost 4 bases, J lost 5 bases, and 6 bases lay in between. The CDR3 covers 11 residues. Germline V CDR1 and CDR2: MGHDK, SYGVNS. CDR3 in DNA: TGTGCCAGCAGTGCTTCTCACGAGCAGTACTTC. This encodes CASSASHEQYF.

The CDR3 reads CATSRKTGLYEQYF. CDR3 nucleotides: TGTGCCACCAGCAGAAAAACAGGGCTCTACGAGCAGTACTTC. The chain has TRBV15 and TRBJ2-5; maybe TRBD1 (6 bases). The J call is in doubt because the DNA end fits TRBJ2-7 better. Germline CDR1 LNHNV, CDR2 YYDKDF (reference sequence). This CDR3 contains 14 residues.

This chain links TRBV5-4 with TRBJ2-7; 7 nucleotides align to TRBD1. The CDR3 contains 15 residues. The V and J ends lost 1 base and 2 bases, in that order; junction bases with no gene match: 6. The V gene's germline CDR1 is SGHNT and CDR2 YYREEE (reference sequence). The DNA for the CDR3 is TGTGCCAGCAGCTTGCCCAGACAGGGAGCCTACGAGCAGTACTTC. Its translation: CASSLPRQGAYEQYF.

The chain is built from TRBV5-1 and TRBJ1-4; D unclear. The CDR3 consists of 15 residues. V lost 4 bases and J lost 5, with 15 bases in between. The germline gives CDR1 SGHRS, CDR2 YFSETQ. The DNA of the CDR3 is TGCGCCAGCAGCCCTATGGGAAACATGAATGAAAAACTGTTTTTT. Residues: CASSPMGNMNEKLFF.